The source of this T cell receptor (beta chain) is a study of T cell responses to AZD1222 COVID-19 vaccine. The assay was immunoSEQ multiplex PCR, and TCRdb's table has in-frame clones only and misses some. The sample has 95,000 to 130,000 clones, around nine tenths seen once. V was clipped by 6 bases and J by 7 bases, with 15 bases between them. CDR3 size: 13 residues. The input for sequencing was peripheral blood, taken on day 0 of AZD1222 vaccination. The V gene is TRBV12-3 or TRBV12-4, the J gene TRBJ2-5; D might be TRBD1 (6 bases). This clonotype originated in an adult in good health. This CDR3 is CASSPQGKRTQYF. CDR3 coding DNA: TGTGCCAGCAGCCCCCAGGGGAAACGGACCCAGTACTTC.